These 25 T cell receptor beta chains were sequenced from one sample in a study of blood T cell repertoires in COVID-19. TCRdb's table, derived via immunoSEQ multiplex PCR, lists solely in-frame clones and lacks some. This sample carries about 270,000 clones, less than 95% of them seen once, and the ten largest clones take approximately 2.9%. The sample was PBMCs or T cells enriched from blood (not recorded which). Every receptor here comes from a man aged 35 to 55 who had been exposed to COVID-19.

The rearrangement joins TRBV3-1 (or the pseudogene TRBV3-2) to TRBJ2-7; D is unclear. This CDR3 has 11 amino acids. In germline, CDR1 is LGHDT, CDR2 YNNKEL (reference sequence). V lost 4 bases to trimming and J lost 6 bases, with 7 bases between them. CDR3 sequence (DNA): TGTGCCAGCAGCCTATACACCGAGCAGTACTTC. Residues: CASSLYTEQYF.

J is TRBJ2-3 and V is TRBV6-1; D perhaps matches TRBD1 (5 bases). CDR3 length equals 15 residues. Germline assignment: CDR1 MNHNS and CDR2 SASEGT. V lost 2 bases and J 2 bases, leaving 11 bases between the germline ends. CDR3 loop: CASSESARDTDTQYF. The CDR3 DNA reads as TGTGCCAGCAGTGAATCGGCCAGGGACACAGATACGCAGTATTTT.

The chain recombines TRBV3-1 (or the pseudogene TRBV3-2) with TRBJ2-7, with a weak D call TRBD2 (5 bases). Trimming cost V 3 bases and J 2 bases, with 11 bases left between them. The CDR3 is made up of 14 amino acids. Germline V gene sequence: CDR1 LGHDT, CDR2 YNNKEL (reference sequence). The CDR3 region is CASSHSGNTYEQYF. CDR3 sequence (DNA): TGTGCCAGCAGCCATTCCGGGAATACCTACGAGCAGTACTTC.

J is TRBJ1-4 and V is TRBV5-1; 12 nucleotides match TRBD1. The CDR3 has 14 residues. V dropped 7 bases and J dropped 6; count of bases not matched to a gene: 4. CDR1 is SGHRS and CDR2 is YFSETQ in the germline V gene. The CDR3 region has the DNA TGCGCCAGCCGGGACAGGGGGCAGGATGAAAAACTGTTTTTT. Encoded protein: CASRDRGQDEKLFF.

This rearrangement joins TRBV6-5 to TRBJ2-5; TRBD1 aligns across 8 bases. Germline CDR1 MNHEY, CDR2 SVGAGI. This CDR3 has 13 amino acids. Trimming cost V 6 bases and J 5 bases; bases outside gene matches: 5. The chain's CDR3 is CASRQTGEETQYF. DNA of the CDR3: TGTGCCAGCAGGCAGACAGGGGAGGAGACCCAGTACTTC.

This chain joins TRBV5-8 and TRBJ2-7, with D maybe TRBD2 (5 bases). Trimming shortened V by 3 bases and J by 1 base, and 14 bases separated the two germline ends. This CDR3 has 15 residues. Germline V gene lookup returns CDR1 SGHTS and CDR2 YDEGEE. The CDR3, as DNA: TGTGCCAGCAGCTCCGGGGTGTTACGTTCCTACGAGCAGTACTTC. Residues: CASSSGVLRSYEQYF.

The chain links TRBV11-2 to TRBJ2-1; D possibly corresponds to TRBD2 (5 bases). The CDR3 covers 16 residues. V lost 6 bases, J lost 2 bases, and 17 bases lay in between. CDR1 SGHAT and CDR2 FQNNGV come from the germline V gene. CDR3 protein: CASRPFGGLTYNEQFF. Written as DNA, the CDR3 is TGTGCCAGCAGACCTTTTGGCGGGCTTACCTACAATGAGCAGTTCTTC. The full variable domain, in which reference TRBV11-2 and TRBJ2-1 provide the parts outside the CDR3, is EAGVAQSPRYKIIEKRQSVAFWCNPISGHATLYWYQQILGQGPKLLIQFQNNGVVDDSQLPKDRFSAERLKGVDSTLKIQPAKLEDSAVYLCASRPFGGLTYNEQFFGPGTRLTVL.

CDR3 nucleotides: TGCGCCAGCAGCTTGGTGTTCGGAGACTATGGCTACACCTTC. It yields the protein CASSLVFGDYGYTF. The J gene is TRBJ1-2, the V gene TRBV5-1; D not resolved. The V end was cut by 0 bases, the J end by 3 bases, with 9 bases between. Germline-derived CDR1 and CDR2 are SGHRS and YFSETQ. The CDR3 consists of 14 residues.

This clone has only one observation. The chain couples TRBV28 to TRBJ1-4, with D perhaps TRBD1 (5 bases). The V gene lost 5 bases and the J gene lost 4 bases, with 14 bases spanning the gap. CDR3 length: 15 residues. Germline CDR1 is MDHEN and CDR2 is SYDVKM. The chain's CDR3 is CASSKTETYNEKLFF. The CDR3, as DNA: TGTGCCAGCAGTAAGACAGAGACCTATAATGAAAAACTGTTTTTT. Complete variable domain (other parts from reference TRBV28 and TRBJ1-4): DVKVTQSSRYLVKRTGEKVFLECVQDMDHENMFWYRQDPGLGLRLIYFSYDVKMKEKGDIPEGYSVSREKKERFSLILESASTNQTSMYLCASSKTETYNEKLFFGSGTQLSVL.

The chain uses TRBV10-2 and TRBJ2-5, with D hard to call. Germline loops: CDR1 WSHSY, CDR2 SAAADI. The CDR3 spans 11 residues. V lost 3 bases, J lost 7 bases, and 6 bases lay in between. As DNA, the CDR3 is TGCGCCAGCAGTGATTCGGGGACCCAGTACTTC. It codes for CASSDSGTQYF.

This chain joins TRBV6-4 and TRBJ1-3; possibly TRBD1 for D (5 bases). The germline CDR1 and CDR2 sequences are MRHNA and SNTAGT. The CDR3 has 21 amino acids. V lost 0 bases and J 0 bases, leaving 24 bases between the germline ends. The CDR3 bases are TGTGCCAGCAGTGACTCAGGGACGGGAGAAGCTACTACCATCTCTGGAAACACCATATATTTT. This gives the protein CASSDSGTGEATTISGNTIYF.

The CDR3 protein is CASSLNAGGTYNEQFF. The DNA for the CDR3 is TGTGCCAGCAGCTTAAATGCGGGAGGAACCTACAATGAGCAGTTCTTC. This sequence joins TRBV7-3 and TRBJ2-1; 8 bases match TRBD2. Looked up from germline, CDR1 is SGHTA and CDR2 is FQGTGA. V lost 1 base to trimming and J lost 2 bases; unmatched junction nucleotides: 4. The CDR3 is 16 amino acids.

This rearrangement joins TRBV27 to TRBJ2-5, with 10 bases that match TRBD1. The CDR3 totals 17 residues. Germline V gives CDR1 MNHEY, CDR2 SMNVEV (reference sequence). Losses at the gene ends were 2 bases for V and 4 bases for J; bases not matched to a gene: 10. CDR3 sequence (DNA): TGTGCCAGCAGTTTACGAGAAGACAGGGGGCGCATAGAGACCCAGTACTTC. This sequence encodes CASSLREDRGRIETQYF.

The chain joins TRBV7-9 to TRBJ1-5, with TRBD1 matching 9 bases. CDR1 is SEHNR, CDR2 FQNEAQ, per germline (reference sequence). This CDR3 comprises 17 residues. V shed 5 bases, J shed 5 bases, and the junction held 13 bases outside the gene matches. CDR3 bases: TGTGCCAGCAGCCTGGGGGTTGGACAGGGGAATGATCAGCCCCAGCATTTT. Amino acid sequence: CASSLGVGQGNDQPQHF.

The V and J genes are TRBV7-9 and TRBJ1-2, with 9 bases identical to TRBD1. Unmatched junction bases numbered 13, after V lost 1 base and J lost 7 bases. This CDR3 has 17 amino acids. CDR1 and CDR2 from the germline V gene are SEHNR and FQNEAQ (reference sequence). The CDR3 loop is CASSLGGQGSTLTGYTF. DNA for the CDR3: TGTGCCAGCAGCTTAGGGGGACAGGGCTCAACTCTGACTGGCTACACCTTC.

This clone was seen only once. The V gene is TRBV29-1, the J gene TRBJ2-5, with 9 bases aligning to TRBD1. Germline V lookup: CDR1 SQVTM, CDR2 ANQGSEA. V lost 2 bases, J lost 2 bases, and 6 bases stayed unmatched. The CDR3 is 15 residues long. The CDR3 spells CSVEMDRGRQETQYF. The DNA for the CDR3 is TGCAGCGTTGAAATGGACAGGGGCAGACAAGAGACCCAGTACTTC.

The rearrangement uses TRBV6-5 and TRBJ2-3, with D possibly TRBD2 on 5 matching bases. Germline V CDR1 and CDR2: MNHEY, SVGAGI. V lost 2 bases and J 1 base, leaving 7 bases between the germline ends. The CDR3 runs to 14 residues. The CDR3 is CASSYVGGTDTQYF. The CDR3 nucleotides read TGTGCCAGCAGTTACGTGGGAGGCACAGATACGCAGTATTTT.

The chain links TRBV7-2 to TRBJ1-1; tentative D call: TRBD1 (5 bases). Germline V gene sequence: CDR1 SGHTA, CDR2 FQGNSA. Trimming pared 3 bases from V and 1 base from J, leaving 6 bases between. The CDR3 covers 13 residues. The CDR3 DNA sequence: TGTGCCAGCAGCTTCCAGGGGAACACTGAAGCTTTCTTT. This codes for CASSFQGNTEAFF.

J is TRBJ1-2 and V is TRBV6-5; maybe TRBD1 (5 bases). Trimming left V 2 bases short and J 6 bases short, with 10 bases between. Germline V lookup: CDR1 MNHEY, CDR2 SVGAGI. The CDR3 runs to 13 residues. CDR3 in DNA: TGTGCCAGCAGTTACGGACCAGGGAATGGCTACACCTTC. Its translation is CASSYGPGNGYTF.

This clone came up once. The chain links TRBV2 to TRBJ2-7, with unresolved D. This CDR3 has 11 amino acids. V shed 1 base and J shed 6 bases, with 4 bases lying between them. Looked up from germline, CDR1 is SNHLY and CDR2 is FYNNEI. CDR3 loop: CASSEVSEQYF. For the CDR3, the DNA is TGTGCCAGCAGTGAAGTGAGCGAGCAGTACTTC.

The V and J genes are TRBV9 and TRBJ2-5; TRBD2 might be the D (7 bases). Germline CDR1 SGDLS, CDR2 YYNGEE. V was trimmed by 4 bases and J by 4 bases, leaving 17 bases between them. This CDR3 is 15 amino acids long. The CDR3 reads CASSRSGGPVETQYF. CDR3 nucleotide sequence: TGTGCCAGCAGCCGATCCGGGGGGCCCGTAGAGACCCAGTACTTC. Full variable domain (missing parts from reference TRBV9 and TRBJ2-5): DSGVTQTPKHLITATGQRVTLRCSPRSGDLSVYWYQQSLDQGLQFLIQYYNGEERAKGNILERFSAQQFPDLHSELNLSSLELGDSALYFCASSRSGGPVETQYFGPGTRLLVL.

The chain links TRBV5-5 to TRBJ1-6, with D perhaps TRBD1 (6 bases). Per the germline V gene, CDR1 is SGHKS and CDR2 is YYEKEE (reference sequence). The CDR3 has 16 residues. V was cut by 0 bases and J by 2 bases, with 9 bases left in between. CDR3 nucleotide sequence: TGTGCCAGCAGCTTGGTAGAGGGGGCCTATAATTCACCCCTCCACTTT. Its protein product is CASSLVEGAYNSPLHF.

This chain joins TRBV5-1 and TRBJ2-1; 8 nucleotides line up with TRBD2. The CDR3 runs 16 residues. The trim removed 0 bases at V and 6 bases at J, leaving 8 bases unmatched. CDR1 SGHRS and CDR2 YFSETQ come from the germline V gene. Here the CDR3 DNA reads TGCGCCAGCAGCTTGGCGAGCGGGGGCCTCGGCAATGAGCAGTTCTTC. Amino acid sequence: CASSLASGGLGNEQFF.

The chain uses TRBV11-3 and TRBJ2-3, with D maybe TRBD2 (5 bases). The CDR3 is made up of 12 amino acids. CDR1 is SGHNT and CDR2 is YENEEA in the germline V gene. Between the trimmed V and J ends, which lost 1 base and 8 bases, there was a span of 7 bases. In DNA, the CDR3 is TGTGCCAGCAGCTTAGGAAGCGGTACGCAGTATTTT. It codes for CASSLGSGTQYF.

CDR3 residues: CASSSYLGEQYF. The DNA for the CDR3 is TGTGCCAGCAGTAGCTACCTCGGGGAGCAGTACTTC. This chain connects TRBV27 to TRBJ2-7; D not certain. Trimming took off 5 bases at V and 7 bases at J, with 12 bases between the two ends. Germline V gene lookup returns CDR1 MNHEY and CDR2 SMNVEV (reference sequence). The CDR3 consists of 12 residues.